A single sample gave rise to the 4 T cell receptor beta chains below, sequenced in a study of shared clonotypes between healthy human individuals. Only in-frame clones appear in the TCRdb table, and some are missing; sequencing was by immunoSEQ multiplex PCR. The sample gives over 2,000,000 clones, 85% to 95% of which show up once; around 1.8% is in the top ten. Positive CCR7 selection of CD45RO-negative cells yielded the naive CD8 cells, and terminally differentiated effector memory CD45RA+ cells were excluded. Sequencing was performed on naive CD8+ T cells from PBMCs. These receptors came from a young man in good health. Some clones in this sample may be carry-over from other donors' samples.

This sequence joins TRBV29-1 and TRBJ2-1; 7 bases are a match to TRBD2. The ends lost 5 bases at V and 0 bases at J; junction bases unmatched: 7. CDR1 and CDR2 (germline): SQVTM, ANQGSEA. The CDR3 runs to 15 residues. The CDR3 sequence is CSVSLGTTSYNEQFF. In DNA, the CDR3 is TGCAGCGTTTCCCTCGGGACTACCTCCTACAATGAGCAGTTCTTC.

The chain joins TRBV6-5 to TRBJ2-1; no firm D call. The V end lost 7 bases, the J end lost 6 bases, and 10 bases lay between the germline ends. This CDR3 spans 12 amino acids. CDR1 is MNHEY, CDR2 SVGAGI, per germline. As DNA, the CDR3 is TGTGCCAGCACAGGCCTTTTCAATGAGCAGTTCTTC. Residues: CASTGLFNEQFF.

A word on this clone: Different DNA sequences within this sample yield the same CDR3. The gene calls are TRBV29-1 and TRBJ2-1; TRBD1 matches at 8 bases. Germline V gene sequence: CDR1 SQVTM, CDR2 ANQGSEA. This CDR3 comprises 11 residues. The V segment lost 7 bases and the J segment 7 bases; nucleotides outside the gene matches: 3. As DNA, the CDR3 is TGCAGCGGGAACAGGGGGAATGAGCAGTTCTTC. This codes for CSGNRGNEQFF.

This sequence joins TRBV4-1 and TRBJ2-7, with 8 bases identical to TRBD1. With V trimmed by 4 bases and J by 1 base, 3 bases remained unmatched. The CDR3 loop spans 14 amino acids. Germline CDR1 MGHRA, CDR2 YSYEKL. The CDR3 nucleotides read TGCGCCAGCAGCCTCACAGGGGGTTCCTACGAGCAGTACTTC. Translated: CASSLTGGSYEQYF.